This T cell receptor beta chain comes out of a study of T cells in Graves' hyperthyroidism and ophthalmopathy. Authors of the study amplified TCR beta CDR3 regions from RNA transcripts. With the HTBI primer set, the TCR CDR3 went through a first round of RT-PCR. Each CDR3 protein is one row after TCRdb ran MiXCR on the multiplex PCR reads. The data show over 250,000 distinct CDR3 sequences, with about 15% seen just once and around 58% held by the top ten. This clonotype was picked up many times. Looked up from germline, CDR1 is MNHNY and CDR2 is SVGAGI (reference sequence). V was cut by 0 bases and J by 6 bases, with 9 bases left in between. The CDR3 sequence is 14 residues long.

V and J are TRBV6-6 and TRBJ2-1, with D unclear. Source material: blood. The receptor was derived from a woman in her sixties with Graves' ophthalmopathy. CDR3 coding DNA: TGTGCCAGCAGTTACTCGGAGTATGGCAATGAGCAGTTCTTC. Translation gives CASSYSEYGNEQFF.